What follows is one T cell receptor (beta chain) and its context. These data come from a study of cytomegalovirus exposure and HLA in healthy donors. The table came from immunoSEQ multiplex PCR; TCRdb's copy has only in-frame clones and leaves some out. The sample holds 300,000 to 400,000 clones, roughly 87% seen once. Germline V gene data show CDR1 as MRHNA and CDR2 as SNTAGT. The V gene lost 0 bases and the J gene lost 3 bases, with 11 bases spanning the gap. The CDR3 sequence is 16 residues long. Source material: PBMCs. The rearrangement links TRBV6-4 to TRBJ2-2, with D possibly TRBD1 on 6 matching bases. The sequence was obtained from a young man in good health and CMV-seronegative. The CDR3, as DNA: TGTGCCAGCAGTGACTCGGGCAGGGGAGACACCGGGGAGCTGTTTTTT. It translates to CASSDSGRGDTGELFF.